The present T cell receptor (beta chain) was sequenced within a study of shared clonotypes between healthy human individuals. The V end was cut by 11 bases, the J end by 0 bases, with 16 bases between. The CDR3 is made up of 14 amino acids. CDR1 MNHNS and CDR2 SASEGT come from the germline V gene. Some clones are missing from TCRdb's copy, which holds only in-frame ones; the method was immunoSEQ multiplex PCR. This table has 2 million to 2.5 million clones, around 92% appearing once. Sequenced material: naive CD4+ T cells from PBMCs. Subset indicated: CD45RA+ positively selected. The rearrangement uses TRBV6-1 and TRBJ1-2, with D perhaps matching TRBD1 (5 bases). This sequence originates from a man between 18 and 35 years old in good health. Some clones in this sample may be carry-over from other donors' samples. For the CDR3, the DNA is TGTGCCTCCACCACAGGCGATACTAACTATGGCTACACCTTC. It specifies CASTTGDTNYGYTF.